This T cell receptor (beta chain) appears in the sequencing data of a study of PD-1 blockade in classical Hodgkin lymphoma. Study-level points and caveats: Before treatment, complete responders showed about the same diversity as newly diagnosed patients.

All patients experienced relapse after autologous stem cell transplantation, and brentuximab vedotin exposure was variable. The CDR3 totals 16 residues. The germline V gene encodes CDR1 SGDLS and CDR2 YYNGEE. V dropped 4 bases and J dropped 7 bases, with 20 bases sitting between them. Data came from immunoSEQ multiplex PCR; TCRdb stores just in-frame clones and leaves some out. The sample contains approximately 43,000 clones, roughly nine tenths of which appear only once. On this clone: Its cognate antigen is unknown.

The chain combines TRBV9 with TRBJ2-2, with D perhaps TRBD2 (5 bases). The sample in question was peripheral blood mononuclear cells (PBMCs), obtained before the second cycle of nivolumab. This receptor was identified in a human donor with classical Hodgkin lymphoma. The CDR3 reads CASSPTGNTPSGELFF. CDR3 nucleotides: TGTGCCAGCAGCCCGACGGGAAACACACCGAGCGGGGAGCTGTTTTTT.